Sequencing of this T cell receptor beta chain was carried out in a study of lung T cells in sarcoidosis with Löfgren's syndrome (dated by TCRdb to the late 2010s). The study in broad terms: Sarcoidosis was described as a granulomatous, mainly pulmonary disease marked by CD4+ T cell accumulation in bronchoalveolar lavage fluid. The repertoire analyses focused on Löfgren's syndrome patients. Findings and caveats that apply to the study as a whole: TRAV12-1 and TRBV2 CDR3 motifs were reported to be shared among multiple Löfgren's syndrome patients, suggesting public CD4+ TCR repertoires. Recognition of a sarcoidosis-associated antigen was only suggested; the antigen itself remained putative and unidentified. Compared with control subjects, Lofgren's syndrome patients reportedly showed the greatest expansion in the V gene segments TRAV12-1 and TRBV2. When alphabeta pairing was analyzed, TRAV12-1 tended to pair preferentially with TRBV2, and the resulting paired TCRs displayed CDR3 homology.

This clonotype was observed a handful of times. No cognate antigen has been identified for it. A read error may be the cause here, since a much bigger clone is one base away. V gives up 0 bases and J gives up 5 bases, and the segment between their germline ends measures 14 bases. CDR1 is given as LGHNA and CDR2 as YNFKEQ, both from the germline V gene. CDR3 length: 16 amino acids, cysteine to phenylalanine. Here the CDR3 DNA is all that survives: 48 bases in frame from base 1. Sequencing instrument: Illumina MiSeq. In TCRdb, the public reads were trimmed at Q25 with fastp and aligned with MiXCR, with productive beta chains retained. Each CDR3 protein appears once, grouped with its most common genes and DNA. Across this sample there are some 20,000 distinct CDR3 sequences, with about 20% seen only once. Clones ranked in the top ten supply about 4% of the sample.

This TCR derives from a human donor with sarcoidosis (Löfgren's syndrome or another form), or a control subject (not recorded which). The chain uses TRBV4-2 and TRBJ1-3; TRBD1 might be the D gene, on 5 matching bases. The specimen was CD4+ T cells from PBMCs. The nucleotides are TGTGCCAGCAGCCAAGAGCCCAAAGGGGCTAGAAACACCATATATTTT. Translated, it gives CASSQEPKGARNTIYF.